The clone carrying this T cell receptor (beta chain) was picked up a small number of times. Its antigen is not known. The data were obtained in a study of T-cell memory formation after mild COVID-19. The CDR3 extends over 13 amino acids. Germline CDR1 reads MNHEY; CDR2 reads SVGAGI. The V gene lost 6 bases and the J gene lost 4 bases, with 12 bases spanning the gap. Notes on the study in general: Clones contracting across day 15 to 85 had a balanced CD4/CD8 profile; later expanding clones leaned CD4+.

5'RACE primed from the constant segment yielded TCR alpha and TCR beta cDNA libraries bearing sample barcodes and UMIs. TCRdb itself ran the 5' RACE reads through MiXCR, one entry per CDR3 protein. The table shows about 100,000 distinct CDR3 sequences, with 18% occurring only once. Sequencing was carried out using PBMCs or a T cell subset sorted from them (not recorded which). The chain uses TRBV6-5 and TRBJ1-2; a possible D gene is TRBD1 (6 bases). The TCR comes from a man between 18 and 29 years old who had mild COVID-19 (a few samples of this study predate the infection). Cell type and time point are not known. CDR3: CASSLGQLYGYTF. The CDR3 DNA sequence: TGTGCCAGCAGCCTCGGACAGCTCTATGGCTACACCTTC.